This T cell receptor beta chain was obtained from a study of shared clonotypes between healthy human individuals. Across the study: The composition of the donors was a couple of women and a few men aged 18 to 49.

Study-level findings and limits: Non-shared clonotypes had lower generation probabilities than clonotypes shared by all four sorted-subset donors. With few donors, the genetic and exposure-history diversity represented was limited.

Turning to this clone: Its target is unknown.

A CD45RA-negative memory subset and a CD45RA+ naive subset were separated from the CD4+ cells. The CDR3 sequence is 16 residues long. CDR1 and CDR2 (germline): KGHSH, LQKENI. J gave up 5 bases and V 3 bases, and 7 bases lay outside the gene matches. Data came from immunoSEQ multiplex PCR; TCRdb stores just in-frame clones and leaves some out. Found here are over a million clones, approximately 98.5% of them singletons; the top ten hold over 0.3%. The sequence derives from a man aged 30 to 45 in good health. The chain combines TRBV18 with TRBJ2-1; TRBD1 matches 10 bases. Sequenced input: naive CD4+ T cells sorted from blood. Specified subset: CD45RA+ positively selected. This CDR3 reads CASSPLGTGVNNEQFF. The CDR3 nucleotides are TGTGCCAGCTCACCTCTTGGGACAGGGGTAAACAATGAGCAGTTCTTC.